Presented here are 22 T cell receptor beta chains from one specimen sequenced in a study of cytomegalovirus exposure and HLA in healthy donors. The PCR made use of 60 Vbeta and 13 Jbeta primers. Here immunoSEQ multiplex PCR was the method, and the copy in TCRdb shows in-frame clones only, minus some. Of roughly 99,000 clones in the sample, 81% are singletons; the top ten hold around 2.4%. The sequenced sample was PBMCs. All receptors come from a man aged 25-45 years in good health and CMV-seronegative.

This rearrangement joins TRBV13 to TRBJ2-7; D is undetermined. Deletions cut 5 bases from V and 3 bases from J, with 8 bases between. The germline V gene encodes CDR1 PRHDT and CDR2 FYEKMQ (reference sequence). The CDR3 is made up of 12 amino acids. The CDR3 spells CASSLLFYEQYF. CDR3 bases: TGTGCCAGCAGCCTCCTCTTCTACGAGCAGTACTTC.

The chain links TRBV19 to TRBJ1-5; D is unresolved. This CDR3 is built from 12 residues. Germline-derived CDR1 and CDR2 are LNHDA and SQIVND (reference sequence). Trimming cost V 10 bases and J 6 bases, with 13 bases left between them. DNA of the CDR3: TGTGCCACCGCAACGGGTGGTCAGCCCCAGCATTTT. This gives the protein CATATGGQPQHF.

The chain recombines TRBV6-4 with TRBJ1-1, with D unresolved. CDR1 MRHNA and CDR2 SNTAGT come from the germline V gene. The germline V and J ends were trimmed by 6 bases and 1 base, with 9 bases remaining between them. This CDR3 has 13 residues. Here the CDR3 DNA reads TGTGCCAGCAGATACGGAGAGAACACTGAAGCTTTCTTT. This encodes CASRYGENTEAFF.

The CDR3 bases are TGTGCCAGCAGTTCCCAGAGGGCCCCCTATGGCTACACCTTC. This translates into CASSSQRAPYGYTF. The V call is TRBV6-5, the J call TRBJ1-2; D uncertain. Germline CDR1 is MNHEY and CDR2 is SVGAGI. CDR3 length: 14 amino acids. Between the trimmed V and J ends, which lost 4 bases and 4 bases, there was a span of 13 bases.

This rearrangement joins TRBV20-1 to TRBJ1-1, with D uncertain. The germline V gene encodes CDR1 DFQATT and CDR2 SNEGSKA (reference sequence). The V gene lost 4 bases and the J gene lost 4 bases, with 7 bases spanning the gap. The CDR3 spans 11 residues. The CDR3 bases are TGCAGTGCTACCAGGATCACTGAAGCTTTCTTT. It specifies CSATRITEAFF.

This clone was seen more than once but under ten times. The CDR3, as DNA: TGTGCCAGCACCGGGACAAATAATAGGAACACTGAAGCTTTCTTT. Amino acid sequence: CASTGTNNRNTEAFF. The rearrangement uses TRBV2 and TRBJ1-1; TRBD1 is a possible D gene (6 bases). The germline V gene encodes CDR1 SNHLY and CDR2 FYNNEI. This CDR3 is 15 amino acids long. V was cut by 7 bases and J by 1 base, with 16 bases left in between.

This chain connects TRBV11-2 to TRBJ2-7; possibly TRBD2 for D (7 bases). The germline gives CDR1 SGHAT, CDR2 FQNNGV. The CDR3 is 16 residues long. V was cut by 1 base and J by 1 base, with 14 bases left in between. The DNA for the CDR3 is TGTGCCAGCAGCTTAGGGGGGGGAAGGGGGTCCTACGAGCAGTACTTC. It encodes CASSLGGGRGSYEQYF.

The chain links TRBV5-1 to TRBJ2-1, with 13 bases aligning to TRBD2. Germline V lookup: CDR1 SGHRS, CDR2 YFSETQ. The CDR3 length is 17 residues. V was pared by 4 bases and J by 1 base, with 5 bases of the junction left unmatched. CDR3 sequence: CASSLGLAGLSYNEQFF. CDR3 nucleotides: TGCGCCAGCAGCCTGGGACTAGCGGGATTATCCTACAATGAGCAGTTCTTC. The full variable domain, in which reference TRBV5-1 and TRBJ2-1 provide the parts outside the CDR3, is KAGVTQTPRYLIKTRGQQVTLSCSPISGHRSVSWYQQTPGQGLQFLFEYFSETQRNKGNFPGRFSGRQFSNSRSEMNVSTLELGDSALYLCASSLGLAGLSYNEQFFGPGTRLTVL.

The chain is built from TRBV18 and TRBJ2-3; TRBD1 aligns across 8 bases. Germline assignment: CDR1 KGHSH and CDR2 LQKENI. The CDR3 contains 15 residues. V was pared by 3 bases and J by 2 bases, with 4 bases of the junction left unmatched. CDR3 DNA sequence: TGTGCCAGCTCACCGGACAGGGCTTTCACAGATACGCAGTATTTT. Protein: CASSPDRAFTDTQYF.

This clone was picked up a small number of times. Other nucleotide sequences from this sample produce the same CDR3. The chain joins TRBV6-1 to TRBJ1-1; maybe TRBD1 (6 bases). CDR1 MNHNS and CDR2 SASEGT come from the germline V gene. Trimming pared 1 base from V and 5 bases from J, leaving 8 bases between. The CDR3 contains 13 residues. CDR3 amino acids: CASSEVRGTEAFF. In DNA, the CDR3 is TGTGCCAGCAGTGAAGTCAGGGGAACTGAAGCTTTCTTT.

The chain employs TRBV11-2 and TRBJ1-2; 7 bases agree with TRBD1. The CDR3 is 14 residues long. The junction had 10 bases not matched to a gene; V was cut back by 5 bases and J by 7 bases. Germline V gene lookup returns CDR1 SGHAT and CDR2 FQNNGV. CDR3 sequence reads: CASSPTTGLGGYTF. The CDR3 nucleotides read TGTGCCAGCAGCCCGACGACAGGGTTAGGTGGCTACACCTTC.

This clone was seen more than once but under ten times. The chain joins TRBV5-1 to TRBJ1-1; TRBD1 matches at 8 bases. The V segment lost 3 bases and the J segment 8 bases; nucleotides outside the gene matches: 3. The germline gives CDR1 SGHRS, CDR2 YFSETQ. This CDR3 is 12 amino acids long. This chain's CDR3 is CASSSRQGEAFF. The CDR3, as DNA: TGCGCCAGCAGCTCAAGACAGGGGGAAGCTTTCTTT.

J is TRBJ1-4 and V is TRBV25-1; TRBD1 is a possible D gene (6 bases). The CDR3 contains 16 residues. Germline values: CDR1 MGHDK, CDR2 SYGVNS. V lost 5 bases, J lost 5 bases, and 18 bases lay in between. The CDR3, as DNA: TGTGCCAGCAGTCCGACAAGAGGGGACATCAATGAAAAACTGTTTTTT. Protein product: CASSPTRGDINEKLFF.

The rearrangement links TRBV29-1 to TRBJ2-5; possible D gene TRBD1, 6 bases. This CDR3 has 11 residues. Germline V gene lookup returns CDR1 SQVTM and CDR2 ANQGSEA. V was cut by 8 bases and J by 3 bases, with 10 bases left in between. CDR3 region: CSPWTEETQYF. In DNA, the CDR3 is TGCAGCCCGTGGACAGAAGAGACCCAGTACTTC.

The V gene is TRBV6-4, the J gene TRBJ2-3, with a possible D match to TRBD2 (7 bases). Trimming pared 0 bases from V and 8 bases from J, leaving 15 bases between. The V gene's germline CDR1 is MRHNA and CDR2 SNTAGT. This CDR3 has 15 residues. The CDR3 here is CASSDSEGGQGTQYF. In DNA form, the CDR3 reads TGTGCCAGCAGTGACTCTGAGGGGGGGCAGGGTACGCAGTATTTT.

This clone was observed a single time. J is TRBJ2-2 and V is TRBV6-5; 7 bases align to TRBD2. CDR3 size: 15 residues. Per germline, CDR1 MNHEY and CDR2 SVGAGI. Trimming cost V 1 base and J 5 bases; bases outside gene matches: 4. The CDR3 nucleotides read TGTGCCAGCAGTTACTTATTGGGGGGGACCGGGGAGCTGTTTTTT. Its translation is CASSYLLGGTGELFF.

The chain has TRBV4-1 and TRBJ2-7, with 7 positions matching TRBD1. CDR1 is MGHRA, CDR2 YSYEKL, per germline. There are 12 residues in the CDR3. J gave up 5 bases and V 6 bases, and 4 bases lay outside the gene matches. The CDR3 nucleotides are TGCGCCAGCAGTTTGACAGGGAACGAGCAGTACTTC. Its protein is CASSLTGNEQYF.

The chain has TRBV5-1 and TRBJ1-1; D ambiguous. Germline V gene data show CDR1 as SGHRS and CDR2 as YFSETQ. CDR3 length equals 15 residues. The V end lost 3 bases, the J end lost 2 bases, and 14 bases lay between the germline ends. CDR3 protein: CASSSTFGFNTEAFF. CDR3 in DNA: TGCGCCAGCAGCTCTACCTTCGGGTTTAACACTGAAGCTTTCTTT.

This clone was recorded only once. V and J are TRBV19 and TRBJ1-6; D not resolved. Germline V gives CDR1 LNHDA, CDR2 SQIVND (reference sequence). CDR3 length: 14 residues. V was clipped by 1 base and J by 9 bases, with 10 bases between them. The CDR3 loop reads CASSIAAGTSPLHF. In DNA, the CDR3 is TGTGCCAGTAGTATAGCGGCAGGCACTTCACCCCTCCACTTT. Variable domain in full (rest from reference TRBV19 and TRBJ1-6): DGGITQSPKYLFRKEGQNVTLSCEQNLNHDAMYWYRQDPGQGLRLIYYSQIVNDFQKGDIAEGYSVSREKKESFPLTVTSAQKNPTAFYLCASSIAAGTSPLHFGNGTRLTVT.

This clone has only a few counts. The chain joins TRBV28 to TRBJ2-7, with 9 nucleotides matching TRBD1. Per germline, CDR1 MDHEN and CDR2 SYDVKM. The V gene end was trimmed by 3 bases and the J gene end by 5 bases; junction bases not matched to a gene: 8. This CDR3 is built from 15 residues. The chain's CDR3 is CASSFGDREIHEQYF. CDR3 DNA sequence: TGTGCCAGCAGTTTCGGGGACAGGGAAATCCACGAGCAGTACTTC.

The chain has TRBV2 and TRBJ2-3, with TRBD2 matching 7 bases. This CDR3 comprises 15 residues. V lost 7 bases to trimming and J lost 9 bases; unmatched junction nucleotides: 16. CDR1 is SNHLY and CDR2 is FYNNEI in the germline V gene. CDR3: CASIQRSLSGGTQYF. The CDR3 bases are TGTGCCAGCATTCAGCGGAGCCTCTCCGGGGGGACGCAGTATTTT.

This clone was observed a handful of times. This chain joins TRBV11-1 and TRBJ1-1; TRBD1 matches at 7 bases. Germline values: CDR1 SGHAT, CDR2 FQDESV (reference sequence). The J segment lost 4 bases and the V segment lost 2 bases, leaving 4 bases of the junction unmatched. This CDR3 has 14 amino acids. This chain's CDR3 is CASSLRGRGTEAFF. As DNA, the CDR3 is TGTGCCAGCAGCTTAAGGGGGCGGGGCACTGAAGCTTTCTTT. Using reference TRBV11-1 and TRBJ1-1 for the parts outside the CDR3, the full variable domain is EAEVAQSPRYKITEKSQAVAFWCDPISGHATLYWYRQILGQGPELLVQFQDESVVDDSQLPKDRFSAERLKGVDSTLKIQPAELGDSAMYLCASSLRGRGTEAFFGQGTRLTVV.